One and the same sample provided the 27 T cell receptor beta chains below, sequenced in a study of cytomegalovirus exposure and HLA in healthy donors. Use of 60 Vbeta and 13 Jbeta primers characterized the PCR. Generated by immunoSEQ multiplex PCR, the TCRdb table keeps only in-frame clones and is missing some. Counted here are roughly 170,000 clones, approximately 80% occurring once; the ten biggest clones make up around 5%. Material: PBMCs. The receptors shown here come from a man between 18 and 29 years old in good health and CMV-seronegative.

This clone was observed a few times. V is TRBV5-4 and J is TRBJ2-3; 9 nucleotides align to TRBD2. Germline CDR1 SGHNT, CDR2 YYREEE (reference sequence). This CDR3 has 16 residues. The J segment lost 7 bases and the V segment lost 3 bases, leaving 12 bases of the junction unmatched. This chain's CDR3 is CASSSSVASGEHTQYF. CDR3 DNA sequence: TGTGCCAGCAGCTCGTCTGTGGCTAGCGGGGAACATACGCAGTATTTT.

This clone has just a few counts. The rearrangement uses TRBV29-1 and TRBJ2-1; 7 bases line up with TRBD2. J gave up 1 base and V 0 bases, and 6 bases lay outside the gene matches. The CDR3 consists of 16 residues. Per the germline V gene, CDR1 is SQVTM and CDR2 is ANQGSEA. In nucleotides, the CDR3 is TGCAGCGTTGAAGATGGGGCGGGGGTATCCTACAATGAGCAGTTCTTC. It encodes CSVEDGAGVSYNEQFF.

The V gene is TRBV7-9, the J gene TRBJ1-4, with D maybe TRBD1 (6 bases). The germline V and J ends were trimmed by 2 bases and 4 bases, with 14 bases remaining between them. CDR1 and CDR2 from the germline V gene are SEHNR and FQNEAQ (reference sequence). The CDR3 covers 16 residues. In nucleotides, the CDR3 is TGTGCCAGCAGCTTAAGCGGGGGCATAATTAATGAAAAACTGTTTTTT. Its translation: CASSLSGGIINEKLFF.

This chain connects TRBV10-3 to TRBJ2-7, with 7 nucleotides matching TRBD1. The CDR3 totals 12 residues. Losses at the gene ends were 7 bases for V and 3 bases for J; bases not matched to a gene: 3. Germline V gene sequence: CDR1 ENHRY, CDR2 SYGVKD. The CDR3 DNA is TGTGCCATCAAGGGACAGAGCTACGAGCAGTACTTC. Protein: CAIKGQSYEQYF.

The rearrangement links TRBV28 to TRBJ2-2; the match to TRBD2 covers 7 bases. The trim removed 1 base at V and 1 base at J, leaving 6 bases unmatched. This CDR3 has 17 amino acids. Germline-derived CDR1 and CDR2 are MDHEN and SYDVKM. Written as DNA, the CDR3 is TGTGCCAGCAGTTTATTGCAGCTAGCGGAGAACACCGGGGAGCTGTTTTTT. Translation gives CASSLLQLAENTGELFF.

This clone was observed a single time. This chain connects TRBV5-4 to TRBJ2-3; no clear D. In germline, CDR1 is SGHNT, CDR2 YYREEE (reference sequence). CDR3 length: 14 amino acids. The V and J ends lost 2 bases and 1 base respectively, with 8 bases between them. The CDR3 here is CASSFRGGTDTQYF. Written as DNA, the CDR3 is TGTGCCAGCAGCTTTCGAGGCGGCACAGATACGCAGTATTTT.

This sequence joins TRBV27 and TRBJ2-3, with TRBD1 matching 8 bases. CDR1 MNHEY and CDR2 SMNVEV come from the germline V gene (reference sequence). The V segment lost 5 bases and the J segment 3 bases; nucleotides outside the gene matches: 16. The CDR3 contains 18 residues. Written as DNA, the CDR3 is TGTGCCAGCAGTCATTATTACCAGGGGGCATCCATGACAGATACGCAGTATTTT. It codes for CASSHYYQGASMTDTQYF.

The V and J genes are TRBV4-1 and TRBJ2-7; D unresolved. The CDR3 covers 13 residues. Trimming pared 4 bases from V and 5 bases from J, leaving 12 bases between. Germline values: CDR1 MGHRA, CDR2 YSYEKL. DNA of the CDR3: TGCGCCAGCAGCCTGGGCTTCTACGACGAGCAGTACTTC. Its protein product is CASSLGFYDEQYF.

The chain couples TRBV30 to TRBJ1-2; no definite D call. This CDR3 is 11 amino acids long. V dropped 0 bases and J dropped 3 bases, with 2 bases sitting between them. From germline, CDR1 is GTSNPN and CDR2 SVGIG (reference sequence). CDR3 coding DNA: TGTGCCTGGAGTGTCTACTATGGCTACACCTTC. Translating gives CAWSVYYGYTF.

As concerns this clone: The identical CDR3 is also encoded by other nucleotide sequences in the sample. The V gene is TRBV29-1, the J gene TRBJ2-3, with TRBD2 identical over 8 bases. The length of the CDR3 is 17 residues. Germline CDR1 and CDR2: SQVTM and ANQGSEA. Trimming took 1 base from V and 2 from J; bases not matched to a gene: 11. In DNA, the CDR3 is TGCAGCGTTGAAGGGCTAGCGGGCCTGTCCTACACAGATACGCAGTATTTT. It yields the protein CSVEGLAGLSYTDTQYF.

V and J are TRBV5-1 and TRBJ2-3; TRBD1 matches 8 bases. The ends lost 4 bases at V and 5 bases at J; junction bases unmatched: 24. Germline values: CDR1 SGHRS, CDR2 YFSETQ. The CDR3 runs 20 residues. The CDR3 DNA reads TGCGCCAGCAGCACCAGGGGGCGCACTTATCGAATGAGCGAAGTAGATACGCAGTATTTT. This encodes CASSTRGRTYRMSEVDTQYF.

The chain uses TRBV5-6 and TRBJ1-6; D may be TRBD1 (5 bases). The ends were cut back, 4 bases at V and 10 bases at J, with 15 bases in the middle. Germline V gene sequence: CDR1 SGHDT, CDR2 YYEEEE. There are 14 residues in the CDR3. The DNA of the CDR3 is TGTGCCAGCAGCCAGGATTCAGGGAACTCACCCCTCCACTTT. Translation gives CASSQDSGNSPLHF.

The chain uses TRBV5-4 and TRBJ2-3; D possibly corresponds to TRBD1 (5 bases). This CDR3 spans 12 amino acids. In germline, CDR1 is SGHNT, CDR2 YYREEE (reference sequence). V was cut by 4 bases and J by 5 bases, with 8 bases left in between. This CDR3 reads CASSPDRDTQYF. CDR3 nucleotides: TGTGCCAGCAGCCCCGACAGAGATACGCAGTATTTT.

This chain connects TRBV7-9 to TRBJ1-2; the D is unclear. This CDR3 contains 12 residues. With 0 bases removed from V and 10 bases from J, the gap between germline ends came to 9 bases. Germline assignment: CDR1 SEHNR and CDR2 FQNEAQ (reference sequence). As DNA, the CDR3 is TGTGCCAGCAGCTTAGCGTCCGGTTACTACACCTTC. It specifies CASSLASGYYTF. Combining the CDR3 with reference TRBV7-9 and TRBJ1-2 gives the whole variable domain DTGVSQNPRHKITKRGQNVTFRCDPISEHNRLYWYRQTLGQGPEFLTYFQNEAQLEKSRLLSDRFSAERPKGSFSTLEIQRTEQGDSAMYLCASSLASGYYTFGSGTRLTVV.

The V and J genes are TRBV28 and TRBJ2-3; 10 positions agree with TRBD2. The CDR3 is 17 amino acids. Germline assignment: CDR1 MDHEN and CDR2 SYDVKM. V shed 3 bases and J 3 bases; nucleotides not matched to a gene: 9. The CDR3 reads CASSFLLAGGKTDTQYF. The CDR3 DNA follows: TGTGCCAGCAGTTTTCTCTTAGCGGGGGGCAAAACAGATACGCAGTATTTT.

The chain employs TRBV5-4 and TRBJ2-2; 10 bases match TRBD2. Germline CDR1 SGHNT, CDR2 YYREEE (reference sequence). V lost 7 bases to trimming and J lost 6 bases; unmatched junction nucleotides: 9. This CDR3 spans 15 amino acids. CDR3 sequence reads: CASHPSGGAAGELFF. The CDR3 region has the DNA TGTGCCAGCCATCCCAGCGGGGGGGCCGCCGGGGAGCTGTTTTTT.

The chain recombines TRBV5-1 with TRBJ1-1; perhaps TRBD1 as D (5 bases). This CDR3 is built from 14 residues. Deletions cut 3 bases from V and 2 bases from J, with 11 bases between. The V gene's germline CDR1 is SGHRS and CDR2 YFSETQ. The CDR3 is CASSSFDSNTEAFF. CDR3 nucleotides: TGCGCCAGCAGCTCTTTTGACAGCAACACTGAAGCTTTCTTT. The full variable domain, completed using reference TRBV5-1 and TRBJ1-1, is KAGVTQTPRYLIKTRGQQVTLSCSPISGHRSVSWYQQTPGQGLQFLFEYFSETQRNKGNFPGRFSGRQFSNSRSEMNVSTLELGDSALYLCASSSFDSNTEAFFGQGTRLTVV.

The CDR3 protein is CASSEEGILGNEQFF. The CDR3 region has the DNA TGTGCCAGCAGCGAGGAGGGGATACTCGGCAATGAGCAGTTCTTC. The rearrangement links TRBV9 to TRBJ2-1, with D possibly matching TRBD2 (6 bases). Trimming took 3 bases from V and 6 from J, leaving 16 bases between them. From germline, CDR1 is SGDLS and CDR2 YYNGEE. This CDR3 is built from 15 residues.

Only one count was recorded for this clone. This CDR3 reads CAISAAGMVEQYF. The CDR3 DNA is TGTGCCATCAGTGCGGCAGGGATGGTCGAGCAGTACTTC. The chain recombines TRBV10-3 with TRBJ2-7, with D perhaps TRBD1 (5 bases). The CDR3 covers 13 residues. Germline V gene data show CDR1 as ENHRY and CDR2 as SYGVKD. Trimming left V 4 bases short and J 6 bases short, with 13 bases between.

This clone was seen more than once but under ten times. Other DNA sequences in the same sample also yield this CDR3. The chain couples TRBV10-3 to TRBJ2-3; D gene unclear. Germline V gene lookup returns CDR1 ENHRY and CDR2 SYGVKD. V was pared by 0 bases and J by 0 bases, with 4 bases between. This CDR3 contains 14 residues. The CDR3 spells CAISESTSTDTQYF. In DNA form, the CDR3 reads TGTGCCATCAGTGAGTCTACTAGCACAGATACGCAGTATTTT.

This clone appeared once. The chain has TRBV7-2 and TRBJ2-7; TRBD1 is a possible D gene (6 bases). The CDR3 spans 12 residues. The ends were cut back, 1 base at V and 5 bases at J, with 6 bases in the middle. The germline V gene encodes CDR1 SGHTA and CDR2 FQGNSA. CDR3 nucleotide sequence: TGTGCCAGCAGCTTAGACAGGGACGAGCAGTACTTC. This encodes CASSLDRDEQYF.

Remarks on this clone: Sequence at one end of the junction differs from germline and may be a read error. V is TRBV18 and J is TRBJ2-4; D is uncertain. Germline assignment: CDR1 KGHSH and CDR2 LQKENI. This CDR3 is built from 9 residues. The CDR3 region is CASSPRRNF. CDR3 bases: TGTGCCAGCTCACCACGCAGAAACTTC.

This chain connects TRBV4-2 to TRBJ2-3, with D unresolved. V was clipped by 0 bases and J by 0 bases, with 13 bases between them. Germline values: CDR1 LGHNA, CDR2 YNFKEQ. CDR3 size: 17 residues. CDR3 coding DNA: TGTGCCAGCAGCCAAGAACGTAGTCTCCTGAGCACAGATACGCAGTATTTT. Protein sequence: CASSQERSLLSTDTQYF.

This clone has only a few counts. The chain recombines TRBV2 with TRBJ1-2; no clear D gene. CDR1 and CDR2 (germline): SNHLY, FYNNEI. This CDR3 region has 12 residues. V gave up 9 bases and J gave up 9 bases, with 17 bases separating them. The CDR3 nucleotides are TGTGCCAGGAGGATCGGGTCCCTTCGCTACACCTTC. Protein product: CARRIGSLRYTF.

Only a few counts were recorded for this clone. The J gene is TRBJ1-1, the V gene TRBV29-1; 11 bases line up with TRBD1. With V trimmed by 4 bases and J by 0 bases, 1 base remained unmatched. The germline gives CDR1 SQVTM, CDR2 ANQGSEA. The CDR3 runs to 14 residues. The CDR3 sequence: CSVGTGGLNTEAFF. The CDR3 bases are TGCAGCGTTGGGACAGGGGGCCTGAACACTGAAGCTTTCTTT.

The J gene is TRBJ2-5, the V gene TRBV7-9; no clear D. This CDR3 has 12 amino acids. V was pared by 5 bases and J by 5 bases, with 9 bases between. Per germline, CDR1 SEHNR and CDR2 FQNEAQ (reference sequence). This CDR3 is CASSPGMETQYF. The CDR3 DNA is TGTGCCAGCAGCCCGGGTATGGAGACCCAGTACTTC.

The chain employs TRBV2 and TRBJ2-1; a possible D gene is TRBD2 (6 bases). Trimming took off 9 bases at V and 9 bases at J, with 6 bases between the two ends. The CDR3 has 9 residues. CDR1 and CDR2 (germline): SNHLY, FYNNEI. The CDR3 reads CARGGEQFF. Written as DNA, the CDR3 is TGTGCCAGGGGAGGTGAGCAGTTCTTC.